These 24 T cell receptor beta chains originate from one sample sequenced in a study of blood T cell repertoires in COVID-19. Assay used: immunoSEQ multiplex PCR; TCRdb lists only in-frame clones, some missing. The sample yields approximately 300,000 clones, 87% seen once. Specimen: PBMCs or T cells enriched from blood (not recorded which). The receptors come from a woman under 40 who had recovered from COVID-19.

This clone was detected once. The J gene is TRBJ1-1, the V gene TRBV18; the D gene is possibly TRBD1 (5 bases). Germline CDR1 reads KGHSH; CDR2 reads LQKENI. The CDR3 totals 15 residues. The V and J ends lost 3 bases and 1 base respectively, with 12 bases between them. CDR3 loop: CASSPGSGGNTEAFF. CDR3 in DNA: TGTGCCAGCTCACCGGGGTCGGGGGGGAACACTGAAGCTTTCTTT.

The V and J genes are TRBV27 and TRBJ1-6; maybe TRBD1 (6 bases). V was cut by 2 bases and J by 9 bases, with 20 bases left in between. CDR1 is MNHEY, CDR2 SMNVEV, per germline (reference sequence). The CDR3 contains 17 residues. The CDR3 bases are TGTGCCAGCAGTTTAATCGGGGCGGGGGCCGGAGGTTCACCCCTCCACTTT. This encodes CASSLIGAGAGGSPLHF.

This chain joins TRBV19 and TRBJ1-5, with D possibly TRBD1 on 6 matching bases. Germline lookup yields CDR1 LNHDA and CDR2 SQIVND (reference sequence). The CDR3 is made up of 18 amino acids. Between the trimmed V and J ends, which lost 4 bases and 5 bases, there was a span of 24 bases. CDR3 bases: TGTGCCAGTAGTACCTTCTCTATGACAGGTTCCTCTGATCAGCCCCAGCATTTT. Its protein product is CASSTFSMTGSSDQPQHF.

The CDR3 coding sequence is TGTGCCAGCAGCTCGGACAGGGGGCAGGGAAACACCATATATTTT. Translating gives CASSSDRGQGNTIYF. The chain combines TRBV7-2 with TRBJ1-3; 11 nucleotides agree with TRBD1. The germline gives CDR1 SGHTA, CDR2 FQGNSA. Germline trimming cut 4 bases from V and 4 bases from J; bases unmatched to any gene: 3. The CDR3 has 15 residues.

The V gene is TRBV5-1, the J gene TRBJ2-7, with TRBD1 matching 8 bases. CDR1 is SGHRS and CDR2 is YFSETQ in the germline V gene. The J segment lost 3 bases and the V segment lost 4 bases, leaving 9 bases of the junction unmatched. The CDR3 has 15 residues. The CDR3 DNA is TGCGCCAGCAGCGCCGACAGGGGTGGGAGCTACGAGCAGTACTTC. The encoded protein is CASSADRGGSYEQYF.

The V call is TRBV10-3, the J call TRBJ1-2; 7 bases line up with TRBD1. The CDR3 is 13 residues long. CDR1 ENHRY and CDR2 SYGVKD come from the germline V gene. With 9 bases clipped from V and 2 bases from J, the junction kept 6 bases outside the gene matches. CDR3 in amino acids: CAMSMTGNYGYTF. In DNA form, the CDR3 reads TGTGCCATGTCTATGACAGGGAACTATGGCTACACCTTC.

V and J are TRBV5-6 and TRBJ1-1; 9 nucleotides line up with TRBD1. The V and J ends lost 5 bases and 3 bases, in that order; junction bases with no gene match: 5. The CDR3 runs to 14 residues. Germline V gene lookup returns CDR1 SGHDT and CDR2 YYEEEE. CDR3 coding DNA: TGTGCCAGCAGGGGACAGGGTGGGTACACTGAAGCTTTCTTT. Amino acid sequence: CASRGQGGYTEAFF.

The chain recombines TRBV2 with TRBJ1-6, with D tentatively TRBD1 (6 bases). Trimming left V 5 bases short and J 5 bases short, with 16 bases between. Germline lookup yields CDR1 SNHLY and CDR2 FYNNEI. This CDR3 is built from 16 residues. The CDR3 sequence is CASSPRQVWNNSPLHF. Here the CDR3 DNA reads TGTGCCAGCAGTCCTAGACAGGTCTGGAATAATTCACCCCTCCACTTT.

The sample holds a few counts of this clone. Other DNA sequences in this sample translate to the same CDR3. This chain uses TRBV7-8 with TRBJ2-7; TRBD1 aligns across 7 bases. The CDR3 totals 14 residues. V dropped 2 bases and J dropped 7; count of bases not matched to a gene: 8. Per germline, CDR1 SGHVS and CDR2 FQNEAQ. CDR3 in amino acids: CASSLNRGPGEQYF. The CDR3, as DNA: TGTGCCAGCAGCTTAAATAGGGGGCCAGGGGAGCAGTACTTC.

The chain recombines TRBV3-1 (or the pseudogene TRBV3-2) with TRBJ2-1, with D perhaps TRBD2 (5 bases). The CDR3 contains 14 residues. Germline V gene lookup returns CDR1 LGHDT and CDR2 YNNKEL (reference sequence). Trimming removed 5 bases at V and 0 bases at J, with 8 bases between. CDR3 residues: CASSGRGSYNEQFF. Here the CDR3 DNA reads TGTGCCAGCAGCGGTCGGGGCTCCTACAATGAGCAGTTCTTC.

The chain employs TRBV6-1 and TRBJ2-7; D is possibly TRBD2 (6 bases). V gave up 0 bases and J gave up 4 bases, with 19 bases separating them. Per the germline V gene, CDR1 is MNHNS and CDR2 is SASEGT. This CDR3 is built from 17 residues. CDR3 bases: TGTGCCAGCAGTGAAGCCCGGGGGTTGGGACGGAGATACGAGCAGTACTTC. Amino acid sequence: CASSEARGLGRRYEQYF.

This chain joins TRBV29-1 and TRBJ1-3; 7 bases fit TRBD1. The length of the CDR3 is 13 residues. Germline CDR1 and CDR2: SQVTM and ANQGSEA. J lost 1 base, V lost 4 bases, and 1 base had no gene match. CDR3 loop: CSVAGGSGNTIYF. The DNA for the CDR3 is TGCAGCGTTGCAGGGGGTTCTGGAAACACCATATATTTT. Complete variable domain (other parts from reference TRBV29-1 and TRBJ1-3): SAVISQKPSRDICQRGTSLTIQCQVDSQVTMMFWYRQQPGQSLTLIATANQGSEATYESGFVIDKFPISRPNLTFSTLTVSNMSPEDSSIYLCSVAGGSGNTIYFGEGSWLTVV.

This chain connects TRBV15 to TRBJ1-4; 7 bases map to TRBD1. CDR1 is LNHNV and CDR2 is YYDKDF in the germline V gene (reference sequence). This CDR3 contains 18 residues. Trimming took 2 bases from V and 0 from J; bases not matched to a gene: 9. The CDR3 coding sequence is TGTGCCACCAGCAGAAGAACGACAGGGACTGCAACTAATGAAAAACTGTTTTTT. Protein product: CATSRRTTGTATNEKLFF.

The V call is TRBV19, the J call TRBJ2-7, with TRBD1 matching over 7 bases. The ends lost 3 bases at V and 4 bases at J; junction bases unmatched: 9. This CDR3 is 15 amino acids long. Germline V gene lookup returns CDR1 LNHDA and CDR2 SQIVND (reference sequence). The DNA for the CDR3 is TGTGCCAGTAGTATTAGGTTTGAGGGGGCGTACGAGCAGTACTTC. Protein product: CASSIRFEGAYEQYF.

The chain links TRBV10-3 to TRBJ2-4, with 10 nucleotides matching TRBD1. The CDR3 has 14 amino acids. V was pared by 10 bases and J by 4 bases, with 7 bases of the junction left unmatched. Germline V gives CDR1 ENHRY, CDR2 SYGVKD. CDR3 DNA: TGTGCCACCATGGAGGGACAGGGGAAAAACATTCAGTACTTC. It translates to CATMEGQGKNIQYF.

The chain recombines TRBV11-2 with TRBJ1-6; possible D gene TRBD1, 6 bases. The length of the CDR3 is 13 residues. In germline, CDR1 is SGHAT, CDR2 FQNNGV. Trimming removed 3 bases from V and 10 bases from J, with 10 bases in between. The CDR3, as DNA: TGTGCCAGCAGCTTCAGGACAGAATCACCCCTCCACTTT. It yields the protein CASSFRTESPLHF. Complete variable domain (other parts from reference TRBV11-2 and TRBJ1-6): EAGVAQSPRYKIIEKRQSVAFWCNPISGHATLYWYQQILGQGPKLLIQFQNNGVVDDSQLPKDRFSAERLKGVDSTLKIQPAKLEDSAVYLCASSFRTESPLHFGNGTRLTVT.

This sequence joins TRBV19 and TRBJ1-5; the match to TRBD1 covers 7 bases. This CDR3 has 13 residues. V gave up 6 bases and J gave up 3 bases; unmatched junction bases: 2. Germline V gene lookup returns CDR1 LNHDA and CDR2 SQIVND (reference sequence). The CDR3 region has the DNA TGTGCCAGTAGCGACAGGGACAATCAGCCCCAGCATTTT. As protein: CASSDRDNQPQHF.

The chain carries TRBV7-2 and TRBJ1-2; D remains unclear. The V gene's germline CDR1 is SGHTA and CDR2 FQGNSA. Trimming removed 1 base at V and 2 bases at J, with 11 bases between. The CDR3 contains 15 residues. The CDR3 region has the DNA TGTGCCAGCAGCTTAGATAACCGGAGCAACTATGGCTACACCTTC. This gives the protein CASSLDNRSNYGYTF.

The V call is TRBV29-1, the J call TRBJ1-4; a weak D match, TRBD1 (5 bases). Germline V gives CDR1 SQVTM, CDR2 ANQGSEA. There are 13 residues in the CDR3. Trimming removed 0 bases at V and 11 bases at J, with 13 bases between. The CDR3 DNA reads as TGCAGCGTTGAAGACACAGCAGGGCGGAAACTGTTTTTT. Residues: CSVEDTAGRKLFF.

The chain joins TRBV5-6 to TRBJ2-3, with TRBD1 identical over 11 bases. Germline CDR1 SGHDT, CDR2 YYEEEE. The CDR3 runs to 16 residues. The trim removed 4 bases at V and 3 bases at J, leaving 7 bases unmatched. The CDR3 bases are TGTGCCAGCAGCGGGACGGACAGGGGGCTGACAGATACGCAGTATTTT. Amino acids: CASSGTDRGLTDTQYF. Supplemented by reference TRBV5-6 and TRBJ2-3, the full variable domain reads DAGVTQSPTHLIKTRGQQVTLRCSPKSGHDTVSWYQQALGQGPQFIFQYYEEEERQRGNFPDRFSGHQFPNYSSELNVNALLLGDSALYLCASSGTDRGLTDTQYFGPGTRLTVL.

This clone was picked up one time. The gene calls are TRBV5-6 and TRBJ2-1; TRBD2 matches 13 bases. This CDR3 is 16 amino acids long. Germline V gives CDR1 SGHDT, CDR2 YYEEEE. Trimming cost V 4 bases and J 5 bases; bases outside gene matches: 6. The CDR3 coding sequence is TGTGCCAGCAGCCCGCAACTAGCGGGGGGGAACAATGAGCAGTTCTTC. It encodes CASSPQLAGGNNEQFF.

The genes are TRBV7-9 and TRBJ1-1, with D perhaps TRBD1 (5 bases). V lost 5 bases to trimming and J lost 2 bases, with 12 bases between them. The V gene's germline CDR1 is SEHNR and CDR2 FQNEAQ (reference sequence). This CDR3 comprises 14 residues. CDR3 nucleotides: TGTGCCAGCAGCGAGACAGCTACTAACACTGAAGCTTTCTTT. Translating it yields CASSETATNTEAFF.

This chain connects TRBV10-2 to TRBJ2-5; TRBD2 matches at 9 bases. The V gene's germline CDR1 is WSHSY and CDR2 SAAADI. V was pared by 0 bases and J by 5 bases, with 7 bases of the junction left unmatched. This CDR3 is 16 amino acids long. The CDR3 sequence is CASSESGRGGLETQYF. CDR3 coding DNA: TGCGCCAGCAGTGAGTCGGGGCGGGGGGGCCTGGAGACCCAGTACTTC.

This clone was seen a few times. The chain combines TRBV6-5 with TRBJ2-7; tentatively, D is TRBD2 (5 bases). The length of the CDR3 is 14 residues. In germline, CDR1 is MNHEY, CDR2 SVGAGI. Between the trimmed V and J ends, which lost 4 bases and 7 bases, there was a span of 17 bases. The CDR3 bases are TGTGCCAGCAGTTCTTTTGGTTACGAGGGAGAGCAGTACTTC. It specifies CASSSFGYEGEQYF.